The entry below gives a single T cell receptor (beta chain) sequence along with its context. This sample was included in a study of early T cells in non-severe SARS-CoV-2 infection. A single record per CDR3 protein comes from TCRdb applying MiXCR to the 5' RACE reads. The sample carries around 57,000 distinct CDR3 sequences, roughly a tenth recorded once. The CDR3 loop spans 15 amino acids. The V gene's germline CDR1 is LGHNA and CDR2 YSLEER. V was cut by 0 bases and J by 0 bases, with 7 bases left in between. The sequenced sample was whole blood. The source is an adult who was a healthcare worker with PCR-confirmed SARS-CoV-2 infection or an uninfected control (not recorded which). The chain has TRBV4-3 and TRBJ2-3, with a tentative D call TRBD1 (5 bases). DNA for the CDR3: TGCGCCAGCAGCCAAGATGCAGGGAGCACAGATACGCAGTATTTT. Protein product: CASSQDAGSTDTQYF.